Below are 32 T cell receptor beta chains sequenced from a single sample in a study of T cell responses to AZD1222 COVID-19 vaccine. Sequencing was performed with immunoSEQ multiplex PCR; in TCRdb, only in-frame clones are kept and a portion is missing. The sample contains around 180,000 clones, approximately 94% of which appear only once. This sample comprised peripheral blood, obtained on day 0 of AZD1222 vaccination. These receptors came from an adult in good health.

The sample holds a few counts of this clone. The rearrangement links TRBV19 to TRBJ2-2; 7 positions match TRBD2. The CDR3 runs 13 residues. Losses at the gene ends were 4 bases for V and 6 bases for J; bases not matched to a gene: 2. Per the germline V gene, CDR1 is LNHDA and CDR2 is SQIVND (reference sequence). The DNA of the CDR3 is TGTGCCAGTAGTAAAGGACTAGCCGGGGAGCTGTTTTTT. Amino acids: CASSKGLAGELFF.

V usage is TRBV27 and J usage is TRBJ2-7, with D perhaps TRBD1 (6 bases). V dropped 4 bases and J dropped 6 bases, with 10 bases sitting between them. Germline CDR1 and CDR2: MNHEY and SMNVEV (reference sequence). The CDR3 is made up of 12 amino acids. CDR3 in amino acids: CASSSRGPEQYF. The CDR3 DNA sequence: TGTGCCAGCAGTTCCAGGGGTCCCGAGCAGTACTTC.

This sequence joins TRBV5-1 and TRBJ1-6, with D tentatively TRBD1 (5 bases). Per the germline V gene, CDR1 is SGHRS and CDR2 is YFSETQ. The CDR3 covers 14 residues. V shed 2 bases and J shed 9 bases, with 12 bases lying between them. In DNA form, the CDR3 reads TGCGCCAGCAGCTTACCCGATAGGGGTTCACCCCTCCACTTT. It is translated as CASSLPDRGSPLHF. Complete variable domain (other parts from reference TRBV5-1 and TRBJ1-6): KAGVTQTPRYLIKTRGQQVTLSCSPISGHRSVSWYQQTPGQGLQFLFEYFSETQRNKGNFPGRFSGRQFSNSRSEMNVSTLELGDSALYLCASSLPDRGSPLHFGNGTRLTVT.

The CDR3 nucleotides read TGCAGCGTGTCTCAAGGCTACGAGCAGTACTTC. Translation gives CSVSQGYEQYF. The J gene is TRBJ2-7, the V gene TRBV29-1; D unresolved. Trimming stripped 6 bases from V and 3 bases from J, with 9 bases between. Looked up from germline, CDR1 is SQVTM and CDR2 is ANQGSEA. The CDR3 spans 11 residues.

This rearrangement joins TRBV19 to TRBJ1-5, with D hard to call. Deletions cut 7 bases from V and 6 bases from J, with 13 bases between. The CDR3 is 13 amino acids. Looked up from germline, CDR1 is LNHDA and CDR2 is SQIVND (reference sequence). CDR3 protein: CASKGGVGQPQHF. CDR3 bases: TGTGCCAGTAAGGGCGGGGTAGGTCAGCCCCAGCATTTT.

The chain is built from TRBV18 and TRBJ2-7, with 11 bases matching TRBD2. Looked up from germline, CDR1 is KGHSH and CDR2 is LQKENI. The CDR3 is 15 residues long. The ends lost 4 bases at V and 5 bases at J; junction bases unmatched: 7. The CDR3 protein is CASSRLLAGEHEQYF. DNA for the CDR3: TGTGCCAGCTCACGCTTACTAGCGGGAGAGCACGAGCAGTACTTC.

CDR3 DNA: TGTGCCAGCAGCACTCGACAGGGCATCAACTATGGCTACACCTTC. Encoded protein: CASSTRQGINYGYTF. The chain couples TRBV9 to TRBJ1-2, with 7 nucleotides matching TRBD1. J was trimmed by 2 bases and V by 4 bases; bases with no gene match: 8. The CDR3 has 15 amino acids. Looked up from germline, CDR1 is SGDLS and CDR2 is YYNGEE.

In nucleotides, the CDR3 is TGCGCCAGCAGCCAAAGGAGGACAGGTACAGGACTAGCGGGAAACACCGGGGAGCTGTTTTTT. Its protein product is CASSQRRTGTGLAGNTGELFF. V usage is TRBV4-3 and J usage is TRBJ2-2, with 12 bases fitting TRBD2. The CDR3 loop spans 21 amino acids. The germline gives CDR1 LGHNA, CDR2 YSLEER. The junction had 15 bases not matched to a gene; V was cut back by 2 bases and J by 2 bases.

The rearrangement links TRBV7-2 to TRBJ2-7; D is possibly TRBD1 (5 bases). CDR1 and CDR2 from the germline V gene are SGHTA and FQGNSA. V was clipped by 5 bases and J by 0 bases, with 8 bases between them. This CDR3 is 13 amino acids long. The CDR3 bases are TGTGCCAGCAGCCAGGGTCGCTCCTACGAGCAGTACTTC. Residues: CASSQGRSYEQYF.

The rearrangement joins TRBV4-1 to TRBJ2-7, with TRBD1 matching 7 bases. Per germline, CDR1 MGHRA and CDR2 YSYEKL. V lost 1 base, J lost 0 bases, and 6 bases stayed unmatched. This CDR3 is built from 16 residues. The CDR3 here is CASSQGPWDSSYEQYF. The DNA of the CDR3 is TGCGCCAGCAGCCAAGGCCCCTGGGACAGCTCCTACGAGCAGTACTTC.

This clone was picked up a small number of times. The rearrangement joins TRBV11-2 to TRBJ2-1, with D possibly TRBD1 on 5 matching bases. V shed 4 bases and J shed 8 bases, with 18 bases lying between them. CDR3 length: 15 residues. Per the germline V gene, CDR1 is SGHAT and CDR2 is FQNNGV. The CDR3 bases are TGTGCCAGCAGCTACTCCAGGGCCCAACGGCATGAGCAGTTCTTC. Its translation: CASSYSRAQRHEQFF. Full variable domain (outside the CDR3, taken from reference TRBV11-2 and TRBJ2-1): EAGVAQSPRYKIIEKRQSVAFWCNPISGHATLYWYQQILGQGPKLLIQFQNNGVVDDSQLPKDRFSAERLKGVDSTLKIQPAKLEDSAVYLCASSYSRAQRHEQFFGPGTRLTVL.

The chain employs TRBV28 and TRBJ1-2; tentative D call: TRBD1 (5 bases). Germline CDR1 MDHEN, CDR2 SYDVKM. The CDR3 totals 12 residues. With 3 bases removed from V and 8 bases from J, the gap between germline ends came to 10 bases. The CDR3 here is CASSFGGGGYTF. CDR3 in DNA: TGTGCCAGCAGTTTCGGGGGAGGCGGCTACACCTTC.

V gene TRBV24-1 combines with J gene TRBJ1-4, with D maybe TRBD1 (5 bases). Germline CDR1 is KGHDR and CDR2 is SFDVKD. CDR3 size: 15 residues. V dropped 3 bases and J dropped 7 bases, with 14 bases sitting between them. CDR3 loop: CATSDPQGTPEKLFF. Here the CDR3 DNA reads TGTGCCACCAGTGATCCTCAGGGTACACCTGAAAAACTGTTTTTT.

This clone occurred once. V and J are TRBV9 and TRBJ2-3; D is perhaps TRBD2 (7 bases). CDR1 is SGDLS, CDR2 YYNGEE, per germline. V was shortened by 0 bases and J by 3 bases, with 20 bases between the two germline ends. The CDR3 is made up of 18 amino acids. CDR3 DNA sequence: TGTGCCAGCAGCGTAGGGCTAGGGGGGCGGGAGTGGACAGATACGCAGTATTTT. As protein: CASSVGLGGREWTDTQYF.

The chain couples TRBV28 to TRBJ2-1, with 8 bases matching TRBD2. CDR1 MDHEN and CDR2 SYDVKM come from the germline V gene. Trimming removed 6 bases from V and 7 bases from J; junction bases left unmatched: 8. This CDR3 contains 14 residues. The CDR3 DNA follows: TGTGCCAGCAGATCAGCGGGAGTGGGAAATGAGCAGTTCTTC. Amino acid sequence: CASRSAGVGNEQFF.

This clone was counted once. The chain employs TRBV14 and TRBJ2-3; D not resolved. The CDR3 extends over 16 amino acids. Germline CDR1 reads SGHDN; CDR2 reads FVKESK. Deletions cut 4 bases from V and 1 base from J, with 15 bases between. The CDR3 bases are TGTGCCAGCAGCCCCCGAGCGTTCAGACGCACAGATACGCAGTATTTT. Translation: CASSPRAFRRTDTQYF.

The chain is built from TRBV7-9 and TRBJ2-1; D not resolved. The CDR3 sequence is 13 residues long. V was trimmed by 8 bases and J by 5 bases, leaving 13 bases between them. Germline-derived CDR1 and CDR2 are SEHNR and FQNEAQ (reference sequence). CDR3 residues: CASWETGDNEQFF. The DNA for the CDR3 is TGTGCCAGCTGGGAAACTGGAGACAATGAGCAGTTCTTC. The full variable domain, completed using reference TRBV7-9 and TRBJ2-1, is DTGVSQNPRHKITKRGQNVTFRCDPISEHNRLYWYRQTLGQGPEFLTYFQNEAQLEKSRLLSDRFSAERPKGSFSTLEIQRTEQGDSAMYLCASWETGDNEQFFGPGTRLTVL.

The chain joins TRBV28 to TRBJ1-1; maybe TRBD1 (5 bases). This CDR3 region has 12 residues. Germline assignment: CDR1 MDHEN and CDR2 SYDVKM. The V gene lost 3 bases and the J gene lost 4 bases, with 6 bases spanning the gap. The CDR3 bases are TGTGCCAGCAGTTTTCAGGGCACTGAAGCTTTCTTT. Encoded protein: CASSFQGTEAFF.

This chain uses TRBV19 with TRBJ2-7; 13 nucleotides line up with TRBD2. The CDR3 is 16 residues long. Germline CDR1 is LNHDA and CDR2 is SQIVND (reference sequence). V was clipped by 3 bases and J by 2 bases; unmatched bases: 4. CDR3 nucleotide sequence: TGTGCCAGTAGTATGGGACTAGCGGGAAACCCCTACGAGCAGTACTTC. Amino acids: CASSMGLAGNPYEQYF. The full variable domain, its missing parts supplied by reference TRBV19 and TRBJ2-7, is DGGITQSPKYLFRKEGQNVTLSCEQNLNHDAMYWYRQDPGQGLRLIYYSQIVNDFQKGDIAEGYSVSREKKESFPLTVTSAQKNPTAFYLCASSMGLAGNPYEQYFGPGTRLTVT.

The rearrangement links TRBV2 to TRBJ1-2; D unclear. The CDR3 contains 13 residues. V gave up 9 bases and J gave up 4 bases, with 15 bases separating them. CDR1 and CDR2 (germline): SNHLY, FYNNEI. In DNA, the CDR3 is TGTGCCAGGTCCGACACCGGAGGCTATGGCTACACCTTC. Protein: CARSDTGGYGYTF.

CDR3: CASSPGTGNYGYTF. The CDR3 bases are TGTGCCAGCTCACCCGGGACAGGGAACTATGGCTACACCTTC. The chain combines TRBV18 with TRBJ1-2; 9 nucleotides match TRBD1. Unmatched junction bases numbered 1, after V lost 3 bases and J lost 2 bases. Germline CDR1 KGHSH, CDR2 LQKENI. The CDR3 consists of 14 residues.

V usage is TRBV28 and J usage is TRBJ1-6; no firm D call. There are 16 residues in the CDR3. V gave up 2 bases and J gave up 6 bases, with 14 bases separating them. CDR1 is MDHEN, CDR2 SYDVKM, per germline. The CDR3 DNA reads TGTGCCAGCAGTTTACATAATGTGGCAGCTAATTCACCCCTCCACTTT. Protein product: CASSLHNVAANSPLHF.

The rearrangement joins TRBV7-9 to TRBJ2-7; D perhaps matches TRBD1 (6 bases). CDR1 and CDR2 from the germline V gene are SEHNR and FQNEAQ (reference sequence). This CDR3 contains 12 residues. V was cut by 4 bases and J by 5 bases, with 9 bases left in between. The CDR3 DNA reads as TGTGCCAGCAGCTGGGACATTAACGAGCAGTACTTC. Protein sequence: CASSWDINEQYF. Filled out from reference TRBV7-9 and TRBJ2-7, the complete variable domain reads DTGVSQNPRHKITKRGQNVTFRCDPISEHNRLYWYRQTLGQGPEFLTYFQNEAQLEKSRLLSDRFSAERPKGSFSTLEIQRTEQGDSAMYLCASSWDINEQYFGPGTRLTVT.

The J gene is TRBJ1-2, the V gene TRBV6-1; D is ambiguous. This CDR3 region has 13 residues. Per germline, CDR1 MNHNS and CDR2 SASEGT. Trimming cost V 0 bases and J 7 bases, with 9 bases left between them. This CDR3 reads CASSEAPGVGYTF. The DNA of the CDR3 is TGTGCCAGCAGTGAAGCCCCCGGGGTTGGCTACACCTTC.

This rearrangement joins TRBV18 to TRBJ2-7; 11 bases line up with TRBD2. Germline V gene lookup returns CDR1 KGHSH and CDR2 LQKENI. The CDR3 extends over 14 amino acids. V lost 5 bases to trimming and J lost 4 bases; unmatched junction nucleotides: 4. Here the CDR3 reads CASSDTSGSYEQYF. As DNA, the CDR3 is TGTGCCAGCTCAGATACTAGCGGGAGTTACGAGCAGTACTTC.

The rearrangement links TRBV19 to TRBJ1-6; the D is unclear. The CDR3 runs 10 residues. V lost 8 bases and J lost 7, with 3 bases in between. The germline V gene has CDR1 LNHDA and CDR2 SQIVND (reference sequence). The CDR3 is CASRNSPLHF. The CDR3 bases are TGTGCCAGTCGAAATTCACCCCTCCACTTT. Filled out from reference TRBV19 and TRBJ1-6, the complete variable domain reads DGGITQSPKYLFRKEGQNVTLSCEQNLNHDAMYWYRQDPGQGLRLIYYSQIVNDFQKGDIAEGYSVSREKKESFPLTVTSAQKNPTAFYLCASRNSPLHFGNGTRLTVT.

J is TRBJ1-1 and V is TRBV5-6; TRBD1 matches at 7 bases. J gave up 4 bases and V 4 bases, and 7 bases lay outside the gene matches. This CDR3 contains 14 residues. Germline V CDR1 and CDR2: SGHDT, YYEEEE. The CDR3 reads CASSQGTDPTEAFF. In nucleotides, the CDR3 is TGTGCCAGCAGCCAAGGGACAGACCCCACTGAAGCTTTCTTT.

V usage is TRBV3-1 (or the pseudogene TRBV3-2) and J usage is TRBJ2-2; maybe TRBD2 (5 bases). V lost 3 bases to trimming and J lost 2 bases, with 7 bases between them. The CDR3 totals 14 residues. Germline V gene sequence: CDR1 LGHDT, CDR2 YNNKEL (reference sequence). This chain's CDR3 is CASSQDLNTGELFF. The DNA for the CDR3 is TGTGCCAGCAGCCAGGACTTAAACACCGGGGAGCTGTTTTTT.

This chain links TRBV5-4 with TRBJ1-5, with unresolved D. Trimming pared 3 bases from V and 5 bases from J, leaving 9 bases between. This CDR3 has 13 amino acids. Germline V lookup: CDR1 SGHNT, CDR2 YYREEE (reference sequence). The CDR3 here is CASSSDLDQPQHF. The CDR3 DNA is TGTGCCAGCAGCTCTGACTTGGATCAGCCCCAGCATTTT.

CDR3 residues: CASSRGLGDAEAFF. In DNA, the CDR3 is TGTGCCAGCAGTCGGGGGCTAGGGGACGCTGAAGCTTTCTTT. This chain uses TRBV6-2 or TRBV6-3 with TRBJ1-1, with TRBD1 as a possible D gene (6 bases). CDR3 length equals 14 residues. From germline, CDR1 is MNHEY and CDR2 SVGEGT. V gave up 5 bases and J gave up 6 bases, with 16 bases separating them.

The J gene is TRBJ1-5, the V gene TRBV2; D might be TRBD1 (6 bases). Germline V gene lookup returns CDR1 SNHLY and CDR2 FYNNEI. This CDR3 comprises 16 residues. Between the trimmed V and J ends, which lost 3 bases and 5 bases, there was a span of 17 bases. CDR3 protein: CASSERTFRGYQPQHF. CDR3 sequence (DNA): TGTGCCAGCAGTGAGCGGACGTTCAGGGGATATCAGCCCCAGCATTTT. The whole variable domain, filled in from reference TRBV2 and TRBJ1-5, reads EPEVTQTPSHQVTQMGQEVILRCVPISNHLYFYWYRQILGQKVEFLVSFYNNEISEKSEIFDDQFSVERPDGSNFTLKIRSTKLEDSAMYFCASSERTFRGYQPQHFGDGTRLSIL.

V and J are TRBV7-6 and TRBJ1-3; 11 nucleotides agree with TRBD1. The CDR3 spans 15 residues. CDR1 SGHVS and CDR2 FNYEAQ come from the germline V gene. Trimming took 5 bases from V and 1 from J; bases not matched to a gene: 1. The CDR3 sequence is CASSGDRGSGNTIYF. CDR3 nucleotides: TGTGCCAGCAGCGGGGACAGGGGGTCTGGAAACACCATATATTTT. The variable domain in full, completed from reference TRBV7-6 and TRBJ1-3, reads GAGVSQSPRYKVTKRGQDVALRCDPISGHVSLYWYRQALGQGPEFLTYFNYEAQQDKSGLPNDRFSAERPEGSISTLTIQRTEQRDSAMYRCASSGDRGSGNTIYFGEGSWLTVV.